This is a list of T cell receptor beta chains from one sample in a study of cytomegalovirus exposure and HLA in healthy donors. TCRdb's table, derived via immunoSEQ multiplex PCR, lists solely in-frame clones and lacks some. Here the sample spans 100,000 to 150,000 clones, approximately 80% being singletons. Sequenced material: PBMCs. These receptors all come from a woman aged 60-70 years in good health and CMV-seronegative. CDR3s include the opening cysteine and the closing phenylalanine or tryptophan. D genes are given only for firm matches. Clone size is shown for a subset of rows, as once, few, many or a class of expanded clone.

v_gene	abundance	d_gene	j_gene	CDR3nt	CDR3aa
TRBV28	.	TRBD1	TRBJ1-5	TGTGCCAGCAAACGGACAGGGGTTGATCCCCAGCATTTT	CASKRTGVDPQHF
TRBV25-1	.	.	TRBJ1-5	TGTGCCAGCCAGCGAGGGGGGGGCAATCAGCCCCAGCATTTT	CASQRGGGNQPQHF
TRBV7-2	once	TRBD1	TRBJ2-7	TGTGCCAGCAGCCGGACAGGGGCCTACGAGCAGTACTTC	CASSRTGAYEQYF
TRBV19	.	.	TRBJ2-2	TGTGCCAGTAGTATAGCTGGGGGGGCTTCCGGGGAGCTGTTTTTT	CASSIAGGASGELFF
TRBV5-6	.	TRBD1	TRBJ2-5	TGTGCCAGCAGCTTCTCCCCGACAGGGAAAGAGACCCAGTACTTC	CASSFSPTGKETQYF
TRBV9	.	TRBD2	TRBJ2-3	TGTGCCAGCAGCGCCATGGGACGAAGCGGGGGGCTAGATACGCAGTATTTT	CASSAMGRSGGLDTQYF
TRBV9	.	.	TRBJ2-1	TGTGCCAGCAGCGTAATGGGGGCTTCCCACAATGAGCAGTTCTTC	CASSVMGASHNEQFF
TRBV27	.	TRBD2	TRBJ2-3	TGTGCCAGCAGTCAAAGGACTAGCGGGGGCCCGGGCACGCAGTATTTT	CASSQRTSGGPGTQYF
TRBV5-5	.	.	TRBJ1-6	TGTGCCAGCAGCTTGGTGAGGGAGCCTAATTCACCCCTCCACTTT	CASSLVREPNSPLHF
TRBV19	.	TRBD2	TRBJ2-7	TGTGCCAGTAGTATAGCGAGCGGGGGTTACGCCTACGAGCAGTACTTC	CASSIASGGYAYEQYF
TRBV2	.	.	TRBJ1-1	TGTGCCAGCAGCCCTAACCGCGGACTAGCTTTCTTT	CASSPNRGLAFF
TRBV7-2	few	.	TRBJ1-6	TGTGCCAGCAGGGGGGCAGCGAGCTCCTATAATTCACCCCTCCACTTT	CASRGAASSYNSPLHF
TRBV9	.	.	TRBJ1-2	TGTGCCAGCAGCCCGACCACAGCTTCCTCTAACTATGGCTACACCTTC	CASSPTTASSNYGYTF
TRBV10-3	.	.	TRBJ1-2	TGTGCCATCAGTGACAGTATGTCTAACTATGGCTACACCTTC	CAISDSMSNYGYTF
TRBV11-2	.	.	TRBJ1-3	TGTGCCAGCAGCTTAGAGTACAGGGCTCCTGGAAACACCATATATTTT	CASSLEYRAPGNTIYF
TRBV5-1	.	TRBD2	TRBJ2-7	TGCGCCAGCAGCTTGGCCGTTAGCGGGACCTACGAGCAGTACTTC	CASSLAVSGTYEQYF
TRBV21-1	.	.	TRBJ1-5	TGTGCCAGCAGCAAAGAGGTTTACAGGGGGCGGCAGCCCCAGCATTTT	CASSKEVYRGRQPQHF
TRBV5-1	once	.	TRBJ2-7	TGCGCCAGCAGCTCGGGCAGGGCGAGAGAGCAGTACTTC	CASSSGRAREQYF
TRBV7-9	.	TRBD1	TRBJ1-4	TGTGCCAGCAGCCACGGACAGGCTAATGAAAAACTGTTTTTT	CASSHGQANEKLFF
TRBV5-6	.	.	TRBJ2-1	TGTGCCAGCAGCTTACGGGGATTTTCAAACAATGAGCAGTTCTTC	CASSLRGFSNNEQFF
TRBV4-1	.	TRBD2	TRBJ2-1	TGCGCCAGCAGCCTGGCGGGAGGGCCGGGCGGTGAGCAGTTCTTC	CASSLAGGPGGEQFF
TRBV28	.	.	TRBJ1-3	TGTGCCAGCAGTTTGGCAGGTTGGGACACCATATATTTT	CASSLAGWDTIYF
TRBV7-3	.	.	TRBJ2-1	TGTGCCAGCAGCTTAAGCCCGTCAGGGCCTAATGAGCAGTTCTTC	CASSLSPSGPNEQFF
TRBV2	.	TRBD1	TRBJ2-7	TGTGCCAGCAGACGAAACGACAGGGGTTCCTACGAGCAGTACTTC	CASRRNDRGSYEQYF
TRBV7-8	once	TRBD1	TRBJ2-5	TGTGCCAGCAGCACAAGTTTGGGAAAGGGGGCAGAAGAGACCCAGTACTTC	CASSTSLGKGAEETQYF
TRBV19	.	.	TRBJ1-4	TGTGCCAGTAGTATATCTTTACGCGGGGAAAAACTGTTTTTT	CASSISLRGEKLFF
TRBV7-9	once	TRBD2	TRBJ2-7	TGTGCCAGCAGCTTAGTAGGCCGGGGGGGGAGCGAGCAGTACTTC	CASSLVGRGGSEQYF
TRBV5-1	.	TRBD1	TRBJ1-2	TGCGCCAGCAGCCCTGGTGGACAGGCCTCTAACTATGGCTACACCTTC	CASSPGGQASNYGYTF
TRBV27	.	TRBD1	TRBJ2-1	TGTGCCAGCAGTTTGGACAGGGGATACTACAATGAGCAGTTCTTC	CASSLDRGYYNEQFF
TRBV7-9	.	TRBD2	TRBJ2-3	TGTGCCGGGGGGAGGGCCGCCACAGATACGCAGTATTTT	CAGGRAATDTQYF
TRBV7-8	few	TRBD1	TRBJ2-7	TGTGCCAGCAGCTTCGGGACAGGGGGCTTACGGCAGTACTTC	CASSFGTGGLRQYF
TRBV5-5	.	.	TRBJ2-7	TGTGCCAGCAGCTTCACTCCGAGGAACGAGCAGTACTTC	CASSFTPRNEQYF
TRBV4-1	few	TRBD1	TRBJ2-1	TGCGCCAGCAGCCAGGCCCTCTCCAGGGGGACCCCCTACAATGAGCAGTTCTTC	CASSQALSRGTPYNEQFF
TRBV20-1	.	.	TRBJ1-2	TGCAGTGCTACATCACGTCGGGGCTACACCTTC	CSATSRRGYTF
TRBV28	.	TRBD2	TRBJ2-7	TGTGCCAGCACCGATTCCGGCGGGAGTTTCTACGAGCAGTACTTC	CASTDSGGSFYEQYF
TRBV4-1	few	TRBD2	TRBJ2-5	TGCGCCAGCAGCCAAGATCCTACCGGGGGGGAGCAGTACTTC	CASSQDPTGGEQYF
TRBV5-1	.	.	TRBJ2-7	TGCGCCAGCAGCCGCTTAGGGGAATCTCGGTCCAACGAGCAGTACTTC	CASSRLGESRSNEQYF
TRBV6-6	.	TRBD1	TRBJ2-7	TGTGCCAGCAGTTACCTCGACAGGGGGTCCGAGCAGTACTTC	CASSYLDRGSEQYF
TRBV4-1	.	TRBD2	TRBJ2-6	TGCGCCAGCAGCCAAGGACTAGCGGACTCTGGGGCCAACGTCCTGACTTTC	CASSQGLADSGANVLTF
TRBV28	.	TRBD2	TRBJ2-7	TGTGCCAGCAGTTTATTTCGCGGGGGGGCACGCGAGCAGTACTTC	CASSLFRGGAREQYF
TRBV19	.	TRBD1	TRBJ2-5	TGTGCCAGTAGTATCTCCGAGACAGGGGGGGTTCAAGAGACCCAGTACTTC	CASSISETGGVQETQYF
TRBV7-3	.	.	TRBJ1-2	TGTGCCAGCAGCCCGGGGACACAGGTTCCCTATGGCTACACCTTC	CASSPGTQVPYGYTF
TRBV29-1	.	.	TRBJ1-1	TGCAGCGTTGGGGGGGGGAAGGCTGAAGCTTTCTTT	CSVGGGKAEAFF
TRBV5-6	.	.	TRBJ1-6	TGTGCCAGCAGCTTTTGGGGAGGGAGCTCCTATAATTCACCCCTCCACTTT	CASSFWGGSSYNSPLHF
TRBV30	.	.	TRBJ2-5	TGTGCCTGGAGTACCCAGGCAGAGACCCAGTACTTC	CAWSTQAETQYF
TRBV4-1	.	.	TRBJ1-5	TGCGCCAGCAGCCCTCTACCGTGGGGGGATCAGCCCCAGCATTTT	CASSPLPWGDQPQHF
TRBV6-4	.	.	TRBJ1-1	TGTGCCAGCAGTGACTCGGCTTTTTCAGGCACTGAAGCTTTCTTT	CASSDSAFSGTEAFF
TRBV7-8	.	.	TRBJ1-2	TGTGCCAGCAGCCCCGTTCAGGGCTATGGCTACACCTTC	CASSPVQGYGYTF